What follows are 9 T cell receptor beta chains derived from one specimen sequenced in a study of cytomegalovirus exposure and HLA in healthy donors. The PCR had 60 Vbeta and 13 Jbeta primers. Only in-frame clones appear in the TCRdb table, and some are missing; sequencing was by immunoSEQ multiplex PCR. The sample holds 120,000 to 150,000 clones, approximately 80% seen once. The material sequenced was PBMCs. The receptor set was obtained from a woman in her forties in good health and CMV-seronegative.

The chain joins TRBV7-2 to TRBJ2-1; 10 bases are a match to TRBD2. V lost 5 bases, J lost 4 bases, and 11 bases stayed unmatched. Per germline, CDR1 SGHTA and CDR2 FQGNSA. This CDR3 is built from 17 residues. CDR3 in amino acids: CASSGPVLAGDYNEQFF. The CDR3 nucleotides are TGTGCCAGCAGCGGGCCCGTCCTAGCGGGAGATTACAATGAGCAGTTCTTC.

This chain uses TRBV9 with TRBJ2-3; unclear D gene. V was shortened by 1 base and J by 6 bases, with 9 bases between the two germline ends. CDR1 is SGDLS and CDR2 is YYNGEE in the germline V gene. CDR3 length: 13 residues. The CDR3 here is CASSVSPADTQYF. The CDR3 DNA reads as TGTGCCAGCAGCGTAAGTCCTGCGGATACGCAGTATTTT.

The rearrangement uses TRBV7-2 and TRBJ2-7, with TRBD2 matching 13 bases. This CDR3 is 19 amino acids long. Trimming removed 3 bases from V and 0 bases from J; junction bases left unmatched: 11. Germline V gene data show CDR1 as SGHTA and CDR2 as FQGNSA. In DNA, the CDR3 is TGTGCCAGCAGCTTCTGGACTAGCGGGAGTCGAAGCTCCTCCTACGAGCAGTACTTC. It translates to CASSFWTSGSRSSSYEQYF.

The J gene is TRBJ1-1, the V gene TRBV6-5; 8 bases agree with TRBD1. The V segment lost 2 bases and the J segment 1 base; nucleotides outside the gene matches: 0. CDR3 length: 14 residues. The germline V gene encodes CDR1 MNHEY and CDR2 SVGAGI. The CDR3 sequence: CASSYDRGNTEAFF. CDR3 bases: TGTGCCAGCAGTTACGACAGGGGGAACACTGAAGCTTTCTTT.

The J gene is TRBJ2-3, the V gene TRBV2; D might be TRBD2 (5 bases). V lost 8 bases and J 0 bases, leaving 9 bases between the germline ends. This CDR3 contains 13 residues. Germline V lookup: CDR1 SNHLY, CDR2 FYNNEI. CDR3 nucleotides: TGTGCCAGCCTCCGGACTAGCACAGATACGCAGTATTTT. Its translation is CASLRTSTDTQYF.

The chain carries TRBV6-5 and TRBJ2-7, with D possibly being TRBD1 (7 bases). V lost 0 bases to trimming and J lost 1 base, with 13 bases between them. Germline loops: CDR1 MNHEY, CDR2 SVGAGI. The CDR3 contains 16 residues. The chain's CDR3 is CASSYSKSGGSYEQYF. The CDR3 nucleotides read TGTGCCAGCAGTTACTCTAAGTCAGGGGGGTCCTACGAGCAGTACTTC.

Turning to this clone: The DNA is left out, because the CDR3 cannot be placed on it with certainty; the CDR3 is given as TCRdb lists it. This sequence joins TRBV5-1 and TRBJ1-1; TRBD1 was called by the table and not checked on the DNA. The CDR3 is 14 amino acids in total, end residues counted. Germline values: CDR1 SGHRS, CDR2 YFSETQ. This CDR3 is CASSPFGPGTEAFF.

The chain carries TRBV9 and TRBJ1-1; 9 bases map to TRBD1. V dropped 5 bases and J dropped 6; count of bases not matched to a gene: 11. Germline V gene lookup returns CDR1 SGDLS and CDR2 YYNGEE. The CDR3 covers 15 residues. In DNA form, the CDR3 reads TGTGCCAGCAGTGCTTGGGGACAGGGCTCCTCTGAAGCTTTCTTT. Its protein is CASSAWGQGSSEAFF.

The chain has TRBV9 and TRBJ2-7; no reliable D call. CDR3 length: 12 amino acids. The V and J ends lost 2 bases and 2 bases respectively, with 5 bases between them. CDR1 is SGDLS and CDR2 is YYNGEE in the germline V gene. This chain's CDR3 is CASSVPPYEQYF. In DNA, the CDR3 is TGTGCCAGCAGCGTCCCTCCCTACGAGCAGTACTTC.